This entry concerns a single TCR beta chain. A much larger clone sits a single nucleotide away, making a read error possible. This entry belongs to a study of blood T cells in healthy people across ages. Using a J-beta primer mix together with a sample-barcoded 5' primer, a second PCR was run for about 7 to 12 cycles. MiXCR, run by TCRdb on the 5' RACE reads, gives a single entry per CDR3 protein. The table shows some 880,000 distinct CDR3 sequences, with about 36% occurring only once. Germline-derived CDR1 and CDR2 are SGHRS and YFSETQ. The CDR3 spans 14 residues. The trim removed 3 bases at V and 10 bases at J, leaving 8 bases unmatched. Total RNA extracted from each sample amounted to at least 5 micrograms.

V usage is TRBV5-1 and J usage is TRBJ2-1; TRBD1 matches at 9 bases. Sequences were obtained from blood. The sequence was obtained from a man between 18 and 29 years old in good health. The CDR3 coding sequence is TGCGCCAGCAGCTCAAGGACAGGGGTCCACGAGCAGTTCTTC. This translates into CASSSRTGVHEQFF.